This TCR beta chain appears in the sequencing data of a study of T-cell reconstitution after alpha-beta-depleted transplantation in children. This clonotype rates as medium-sized. The target antigen is unknown. Study-level findings and limits: Counts and diversity of T cells one year after transplant came mostly from newly produced T cells. The origin of alpha-beta T cells about two months after transplant was reportedly several hundred expanded graft clones.

The TCRbeta library was prepared with unique molecular identifiers. TCRdb re-called the PCR reads through MiXCR, storing one row per CDR3 protein. The sample shows 4,000 to 5,500 distinct CDR3 sequences, approximately 13% of them seen only once. The TCR comes from a male patient aged 2-9 years who had a stem cell transplant for acute lymphoblastic leukemia, so the T cells may come from the graft donor. Material: PBMCs, mostly from graft donor cells, obtained 60 days after TCRalphabeta/CD19-depleted stem cell transplant.

For the CDR3, the DNA is TGCGCCAGCAGCCAAGAGAGAAAGGGGGCTGTTAGCACTGAAGCTTTCTTT. It codes for CASSQERKGAVSTEAFF. The chain employs TRBV4-1 and TRBJ1-1; TRBD1 matches at 7 bases. CDR3 length: 17 amino acids. From germline, CDR1 is MGHRA and CDR2 YSYEKL. V trimming: 0 bases; J trimming: 4 bases; junction bases outside the gene matches: 11.